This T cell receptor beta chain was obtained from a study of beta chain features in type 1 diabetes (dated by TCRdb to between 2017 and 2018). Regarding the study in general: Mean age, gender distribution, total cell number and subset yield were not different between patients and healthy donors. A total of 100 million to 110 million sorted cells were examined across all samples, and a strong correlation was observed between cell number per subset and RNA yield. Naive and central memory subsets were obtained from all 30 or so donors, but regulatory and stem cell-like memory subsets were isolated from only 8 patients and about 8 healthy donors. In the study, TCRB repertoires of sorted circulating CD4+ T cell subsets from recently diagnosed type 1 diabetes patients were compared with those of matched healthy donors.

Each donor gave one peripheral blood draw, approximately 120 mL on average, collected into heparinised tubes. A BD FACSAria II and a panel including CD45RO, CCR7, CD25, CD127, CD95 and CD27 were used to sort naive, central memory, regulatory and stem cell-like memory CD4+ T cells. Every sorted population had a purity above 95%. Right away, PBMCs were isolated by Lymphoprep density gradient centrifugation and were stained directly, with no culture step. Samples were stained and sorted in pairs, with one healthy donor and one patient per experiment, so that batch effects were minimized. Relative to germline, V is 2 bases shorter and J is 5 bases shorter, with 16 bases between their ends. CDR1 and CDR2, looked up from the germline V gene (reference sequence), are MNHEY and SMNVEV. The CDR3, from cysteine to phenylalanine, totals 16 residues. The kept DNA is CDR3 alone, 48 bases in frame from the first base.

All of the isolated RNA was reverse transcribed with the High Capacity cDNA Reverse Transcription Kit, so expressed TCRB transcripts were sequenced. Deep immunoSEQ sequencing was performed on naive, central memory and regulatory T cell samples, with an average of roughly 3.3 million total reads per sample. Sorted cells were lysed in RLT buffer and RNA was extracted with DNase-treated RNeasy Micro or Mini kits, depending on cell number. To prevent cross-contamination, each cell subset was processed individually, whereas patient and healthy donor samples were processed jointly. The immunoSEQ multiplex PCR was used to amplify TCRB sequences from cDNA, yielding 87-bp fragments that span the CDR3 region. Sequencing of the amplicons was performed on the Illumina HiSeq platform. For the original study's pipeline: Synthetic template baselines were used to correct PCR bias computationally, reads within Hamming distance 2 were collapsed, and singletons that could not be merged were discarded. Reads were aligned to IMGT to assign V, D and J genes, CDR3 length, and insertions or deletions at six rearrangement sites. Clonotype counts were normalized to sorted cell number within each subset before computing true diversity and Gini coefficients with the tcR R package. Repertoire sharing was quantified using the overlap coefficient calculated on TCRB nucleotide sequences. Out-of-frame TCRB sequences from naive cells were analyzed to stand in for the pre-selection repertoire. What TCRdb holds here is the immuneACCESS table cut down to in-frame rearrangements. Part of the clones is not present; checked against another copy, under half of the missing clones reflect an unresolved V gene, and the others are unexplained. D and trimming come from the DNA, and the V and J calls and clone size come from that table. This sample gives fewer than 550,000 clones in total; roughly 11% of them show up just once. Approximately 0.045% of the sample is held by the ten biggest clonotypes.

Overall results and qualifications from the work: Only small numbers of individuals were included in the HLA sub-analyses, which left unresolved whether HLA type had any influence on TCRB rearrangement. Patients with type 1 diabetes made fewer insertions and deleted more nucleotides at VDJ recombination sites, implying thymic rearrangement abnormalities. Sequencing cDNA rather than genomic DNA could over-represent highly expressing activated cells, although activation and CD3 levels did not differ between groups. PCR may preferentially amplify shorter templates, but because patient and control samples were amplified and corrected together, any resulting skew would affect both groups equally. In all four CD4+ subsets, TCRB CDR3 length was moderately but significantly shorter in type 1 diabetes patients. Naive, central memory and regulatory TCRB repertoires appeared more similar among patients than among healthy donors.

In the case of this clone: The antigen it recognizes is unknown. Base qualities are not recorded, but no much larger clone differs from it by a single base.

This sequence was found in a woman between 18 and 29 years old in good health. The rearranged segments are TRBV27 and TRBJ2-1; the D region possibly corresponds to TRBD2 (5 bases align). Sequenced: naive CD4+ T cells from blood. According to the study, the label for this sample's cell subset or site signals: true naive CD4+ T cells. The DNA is TGTGCCAGCAGTTTAACGGGAAACACATTCAACAATGAGCAGTTCTTC. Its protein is CASSLTGNTFNNEQFF.